Listed here are 17 T cell receptor beta chains from one sample, sequenced in a study of OX40 agonist ivuxolimab in advanced cancers. Sequenced by immunoSEQ multiplex PCR; TCRdb stores in-frame clones only, minus some. The sample carries approximately 12,000 clones, roughly 82% recorded once. The sample here was CD4+ or CD8+ T cells sorted from blood, taken in a trial of the OX40 agonist ivuxolimab. The receptors derive from an adult with an advanced solid tumor such as melanoma, head and neck, liver or kidney cancer.

The CDR3 bases are TGTGCCAGTAGAGACCTCGGGAACACTGAAGCTTTCTTT. It codes for CASRDLGNTEAFF. This sequence joins TRBV19 and TRBJ1-1; D uncertain. This CDR3 has 13 residues. Germline V lookup: CDR1 LNHDA, CDR2 SQIVND (reference sequence). Trimming removed 6 bases at V and 1 base at J, with 9 bases between.

The genes are TRBV28 and TRBJ2-5; TRBD2 might be the D (6 bases). Germline loops: CDR1 MDHEN, CDR2 SYDVKM. This CDR3 spans 12 amino acids. Trimming pared 8 bases from V and 5 bases from J, leaving 12 bases between. In nucleotides, the CDR3 is TGTGCCAGCGGTGGCGGGGCGGAGACCCAGTACTTC. Amino acid sequence: CASGGGAETQYF.

The V call is TRBV6-6, the J call TRBJ2-7, with TRBD2 identical over 7 bases. Looked up from germline, CDR1 is MNHNY and CDR2 is SVGAGI (reference sequence). V shed 6 bases, J shed 4 bases, and the junction held 6 bases outside the gene matches. The CDR3 runs 13 residues. The CDR3 region has the DNA TGTGCCAGCAGCCCGGACGGGGGGTACGAGCAGTACTTC. Translation: CASSPDGGYEQYF.

The J gene is TRBJ1-4, the V gene TRBV6-5; no firm D call. Germline V gene lookup returns CDR1 MNHEY and CDR2 SVGAGI. Trimming stripped 6 bases from V and 3 bases from J, with 11 bases between. CDR3 length: 14 amino acids. Here the CDR3 DNA reads TGTGCCAGCAGCTTTACAGAGTCTAATGAAAAACTGTTTTTT. Protein product: CASSFTESNEKLFF.

This clone was observed a handful of times. The chain has TRBV7-9 and TRBJ2-5, with TRBD1 matching 7 bases. The CDR3 is made up of 15 amino acids. The germline CDR1 and CDR2 sequences are SEHNR and FQNEAQ (reference sequence). V dropped 5 bases and J dropped 2; count of bases not matched to a gene: 8. CDR3 in DNA: TGTGCCAGCAGCAATACCGGGACAGTACAAGAGACCCAGTACTTC. Its protein product is CASSNTGTVQETQYF.

The chain couples TRBV4-2 to TRBJ2-5, with TRBD2 identical over 8 bases. The tail of the sequence fits TRBJ2-7 better, so the J call may be wrong. CDR3 length: 15 amino acids. Germline V CDR1 and CDR2: LGHNA, YNFKEQ. CDR3: CASSQGTSQAYEQYF. CDR3 in DNA: TGTGCCAGCAGCCAAGGGACTAGCCAAGCCTACGAGCAGTACTTC.

A single count supports this clone. The V and J genes are TRBV27 and TRBJ2-1; D unresolved. The germline V gene encodes CDR1 MNHEY and CDR2 SMNVEV (reference sequence). The CDR3 length is 15 residues. Trimming stripped 5 bases from V and 0 bases from J, with 11 bases between. The CDR3 loop reads CASSRAASSYNEQFF. Written as DNA, the CDR3 is TGTGCCAGCAGTCGGGCGGCTAGCTCCTACAATGAGCAGTTCTTC.

This clone has just a few counts. V and J are TRBV4-3 and TRBJ2-7; D may be TRBD1 (5 bases). The CDR3 length is 15 residues. Trimming cost V 4 bases and J 3 bases, with 16 bases left between them. CDR1 and CDR2 from the germline V gene are LGHNA and YSLEER. Here the CDR3 reads CASSRQNTGNYEQYF. CDR3 DNA sequence: TGCGCCAGCAGCCGACAAAATACAGGAAACTACGAGCAGTACTTC.

By sample share, this clone is medium-sized. The rearrangement joins TRBV19 to TRBJ2-5; 10 nucleotides match TRBD2. This CDR3 comprises 16 residues. Germline loops: CDR1 LNHDA, CDR2 SQIVND (reference sequence). V was pared by 5 bases and J by 4 bases, with 10 bases of the junction left unmatched. The CDR3 loop reads CASSPLRQRGGETQYF. The DNA for the CDR3 is TGTGCCAGTAGTCCATTACGTCAGCGGGGGGGAGAGACCCAGTACTTC.

This sequence joins TRBV29-1 and TRBJ2-1, with TRBD2 as a possible D gene (5 bases). V lost 3 bases and J 9 bases, leaving 12 bases between the germline ends. The CDR3 sequence is 12 residues long. CDR1 is SQVTM, CDR2 ANQGSEA, per germline. This chain's CDR3 is CSVEGAMVEQFF. Written as DNA, the CDR3 is TGCAGCGTTGAGGGAGCGATGGTTGAGCAGTTCTTC.

This clone appeared a few times. This chain uses TRBV29-1 with TRBJ2-1; 7 bases line up with TRBD2. CDR3 length equals 13 residues. V was pared by 7 bases and J by 4 bases, with 7 bases of the junction left unmatched. From germline, CDR1 is SQVTM and CDR2 ANQGSEA. CDR3 loop: CSAFEGGYNEQFF. CDR3 nucleotide sequence: TGCAGCGCCTTCGAGGGAGGGTACAATGAGCAGTTCTTC.

The V and J genes are TRBV10-3 and TRBJ2-7; D is perhaps TRBD1 or TRBD2 (5 bases each). The germline V gene has CDR1 ENHRY and CDR2 SYGVKD. Trimming left V 3 bases short and J 0 bases short, with 12 bases between. The CDR3 runs to 15 residues. In DNA form, the CDR3 reads TGTGCCATCAGTGATGGGACCGAGAGCTCCTACGAGCAGTACTTC. Its translation is CAISDGTESSYEQYF.

The chain recombines TRBV9 with TRBJ2-3; D uncertain. V dropped 7 bases and J dropped 5 bases, with 5 bases sitting between them. The germline CDR1 and CDR2 sequences are SGDLS and YYNGEE. CDR3 length: 10 amino acids. The CDR3 loop reads CASGLDTQYF. In DNA, the CDR3 is TGTGCCAGCGGTTTAGATACGCAGTATTTT.

The count of this clone is one. For the CDR3, the DNA is TGTGCCAGCAGCTGGGGTCCTTTGAACACTGAAGCTTTCTTT. It translates to CASSWGPLNTEAFF. The rearrangement uses TRBV5-4 and TRBJ1-1; D is unclear. Trimming left V 3 bases short and J 0 bases short, with 9 bases between. CDR3 length equals 14 residues. The germline gives CDR1 SGHNT, CDR2 YYREEE (reference sequence).

On this clone itself: Other nucleotide sequences in the sample specify the same CDR3. The J gene is TRBJ1-2, the V gene TRBV5-6; D possibly corresponds to TRBD1 (5 bases). The germline V gene has CDR1 SGHDT and CDR2 YYEEEE. The CDR3 covers 15 residues. Trimming took 0 bases from V and 8 from J, leaving 17 bases between them. CDR3: CASSLEGQITVGYTF. CDR3 nucleotide sequence: TGTGCCAGCAGCTTGGAAGGACAAATCACGGTGGGCTACACCTTC.

This clone has just one count. The CDR3 DNA follows: TGTGCCAGCAGCTTTCAGGCTAGCGGGAGAGGCGAGCAGTACTTC. Translation: CASSFQASGRGEQYF. The rearrangement links TRBV7-9 to TRBJ2-7; 10 bases are shared with TRBD2. The germline V gene encodes CDR1 SEHNR and CDR2 FQNEAQ (reference sequence). There are 15 residues in the CDR3. With V trimmed by 3 bases and J by 6 bases, 8 bases remained unmatched.

This clone was observed a single time. The chain joins TRBV13 to TRBJ2-7, with 9 bases that match TRBD1. Germline CDR1 and CDR2: PRHDT and FYEKMQ (reference sequence). This CDR3 spans 15 amino acids. The junction had 8 bases not matched to a gene; V was cut back by 4 bases and J by 4 bases. The CDR3: CASSSRDRAAYEQYF. The CDR3 DNA sequence: TGTGCCAGCAGCTCCCGGGACAGGGCGGCGTACGAGCAGTACTTC.